Given below is one T cell receptor beta chain in context. Data came from immunoSEQ multiplex PCR; TCRdb stores just in-frame clones and leaves some out. The sample holds around 200,000 clones, about 88% seen once. The record originates from a study of blood T cell repertoires in COVID-19. V was clipped by 3 bases and J by 0 bases, with 6 bases between them. Per the germline V gene, CDR1 is SGHAT and CDR2 is FQNNGV. The CDR3 has 14 residues. V and J are TRBV11-2 and TRBJ1-3; D not resolved. The sequence came from a man younger than 30 with active or convalescent COVID-19. Sequencing was done on a sample of peripheral blood. The CDR3 DNA follows: TGTGCCAGCAGCTTGCTACGCTCTGGAAACACCATATATTTT. Its protein is CASSLLRSGNTIYF.